One sample yielded the 28 T cell receptor beta chains listed below, sequenced in a study of blood T cells in healthy people across ages. Next came a second PCR, run for roughly 7 to 12 cycles, which used a sample-barcoded 5' primer along with a J-beta primer mix. TCRdb re-derived calls from the 5' RACE reads in MiXCR, one entry per CDR3 protein. The repertoire includes approximately 800,000 distinct CDR3 sequences, 25% of them detected once, and under 4.5% sits in the top ten. The sample was also reused in another study, on T cells of mothers and their children.

The sample comprised blood. The receptors shown here come from a boy aged 5-17 years in good health.

V is TRBV7-2 and J is TRBJ1-2; 7 bases align to TRBD1. With 5 bases clipped from V and 7 bases from J, the junction kept 13 bases outside the gene matches. The germline CDR1 and CDR2 sequences are SGHTA and FQGNSA. The CDR3 has 15 residues. The CDR3 nucleotides read TGTGCCAGCAGCATCCAAGGACAGGCCATAAGTGGCTACACCTTC. Translating it yields CASSIQGQAISGYTF.

The V call is TRBV7-2, the J call TRBJ1-2, with 8 bases lining up with TRBD1. Germline V gene lookup returns CDR1 SGHTA and CDR2 FQGNSA. Trimming at V came to 5 bases and at J to 8 bases, leaving 7 bases not matched to a gene. The CDR3 runs 13 residues. CDR3 in amino acids: CASSDTGGEGYTF. DNA of the CDR3: TGTGCCAGCAGCGATACAGGGGGTGAAGGCTACACCTTC.

This clonotype was counted a few times. V usage is TRBV13 and J usage is TRBJ2-1; D is perhaps TRBD1 (5 bases). V lost 5 bases to trimming and J lost 0 bases, with 32 bases between them. This CDR3 has 22 amino acids. Germline V gene sequence: CDR1 PRHDT, CDR2 FYEKMQ (reference sequence). The CDR3 sequence is CASSLGLSGHSKKVSSYNEQFF. In nucleotides, the CDR3 is TGTGCCAGCAGCCTTGGCCTGAGTGGACACTCAAAAAAGGTTAGCTCCTACAATGAGCAGTTCTTC.

This chain connects TRBV4-2 to TRBJ2-1; no firm D call. Trimming took 1 base from V and 5 from J, leaving 9 bases between them. Per the germline V gene, CDR1 is LGHNA and CDR2 is YNFKEQ. The CDR3 consists of 14 residues. Written as DNA, the CDR3 is TGTGCCAGCAGCCAAGTGTCTTCAAACAATGAGCAGTTCTTC. Translated, it gives CASSQVSSNNEQFF.

This clonotype has only a few counts. The chain combines TRBV5-1 with TRBJ2-2; maybe TRBD2 (6 bases). Trimming removed 7 bases at V and 7 bases at J, with 17 bases between. The CDR3 totals 14 residues. Germline V gene lookup returns CDR1 SGHRS and CDR2 YFSETQ. CDR3 DNA sequence: TGCGCCAGCCGGAGGAGGGTATCCGACGGGGAGCTGTTTTTT. This codes for CASRRRVSDGELFF.

V is TRBV7-9 and J is TRBJ2-7; D is perhaps TRBD2 (5 bases). This CDR3 spans 14 amino acids. Trimming removed 2 bases at V and 6 bases at J, with 14 bases between. Germline V lookup: CDR1 SEHNR, CDR2 FQNEAQ (reference sequence). The CDR3 sequence: CASSLMLGDAEQYF. The CDR3 region has the DNA TGTGCCAGCAGCTTAATGCTGGGAGACGCCGAGCAGTACTTC.

The sample holds a few counts of this clonotype. The rearrangement links TRBV29-1 to TRBJ2-4, with TRBD1 identical over 12 bases. CDR1 is SQVTM and CDR2 is ANQGSEA in the germline V gene. The V and J ends lost 4 bases and 1 base, in that order; junction bases with no gene match: 8. The CDR3 spans 17 residues. CDR3 amino acids: CSVALRDRGLAKNIQYF. CDR3 DNA sequence: TGCAGCGTTGCCTTACGGGACAGGGGGCTTGCCAAAAACATTCAGTACTTC.

This clonotype occurred a few times. This chain links TRBV12-3 or TRBV12-4 with TRBJ2-5, with TRBD1 as a possible D gene (6 bases). Trimming stripped 6 bases from V and 3 bases from J, with 11 bases between. The CDR3 loop spans 13 amino acids. Written as DNA, the CDR3 is TGTGCCAGCAGCCACGGACAGAAAGAGACCCAGTACTTC. It is translated as CASSHGQKETQYF.

This sequence joins TRBV3-1 and TRBJ2-5; 7 bases map to TRBD2. The V gene end was trimmed by 5 bases and the J gene end by 4 bases; junction bases not matched to a gene: 10. The CDR3 is 15 residues long. CDR1 and CDR2 (germline): LGHDT, YNNKEL (reference sequence). The DNA for the CDR3 is TGTGCCAGCAGCGCCCTCGGGGGGAGAGGAGAGACCCAGTACTTC. Protein product: CASSALGGRGETQYF.

V gene TRBV4-3 combines with J gene TRBJ2-3; possible D gene TRBD1, 5 bases. Trimming left V 0 bases short and J 6 bases short, with 13 bases between. Germline V gene lookup returns CDR1 LGHNA and CDR2 YSLEER. This CDR3 spans 15 amino acids. This CDR3 reads CASSQDGAIGDTQYF. The CDR3, as DNA: TGCGCCAGCAGCCAAGATGGGGCGATCGGGGATACGCAGTATTTT.

The chain employs TRBV15 and TRBJ2-7; 10 bases line up with TRBD1. Looked up from germline, CDR1 is LNHNV and CDR2 is YYDKDF (reference sequence). Trimming cost V 0 bases and J 4 bases; bases outside gene matches: 15. The CDR3 length is 19 residues. The CDR3 reads CATSRDTISLRDRGYEQYF. The CDR3 region has the DNA TGTGCCACCAGCAGAGATACTATCAGTTTACGGGACAGGGGTTACGAGCAGTACTTC.

Worth noting for this clonotype: An end of the junction does not agree with germline; a read error may underlie this. The rearrangement links TRBV7-9 to TRBJ2-7; the D call may be TRBD1 or TRBD2 (6 bases each). The germline CDR1 and CDR2 sequences are SEHNR and FQNEAQ (reference sequence). The CDR3 covers 18 residues. The CDR3 region has the DNA TGTGCCTGCAGCTTTGAATTGCTTCCGGGGGCAAGCTCCTACGAGCAGTACTTC. This codes for CACSFELLPGASSYEQYF.

The table lists this clonotype with a count of one. This chain uses TRBV24-1 with TRBJ1-2; weak D call: TRBD1 (6 bases). In germline, CDR1 is KGHDR, CDR2 SFDVKD. V was clipped by 6 bases and J by 6 bases, with 13 bases between them. This CDR3 has 13 amino acids. The CDR3 loop reads CATSPRKGDGYTF. The CDR3 DNA is TGTGCCACCAGTCCCCGCAAGGGGGATGGCTACACCTTC.

This clonotype was detected a few times. This chain uses TRBV7-9 with TRBJ1-2; no reliable D call. Trimming removed 8 bases from V and 4 bases from J, with 11 bases in between. The CDR3 loop spans 12 amino acids. CDR1 SEHNR and CDR2 FQNEAQ come from the germline V gene (reference sequence). For the CDR3, the DNA is TGTGCCAGCGGGGTAGGGAGCTATGGCTACACCTTC. It is translated as CASGVGSYGYTF.

This clonotype was recorded a few times. J is TRBJ2-5 and V is TRBV7-2; 7 bases agree with TRBD2. TRBJ2-7 explains the end of the DNA better; the J call may be wrong. Germline V gene lookup returns CDR1 SGHTA and CDR2 FQGNSA. The CDR3 runs 15 residues. As DNA, the CDR3 is TGTGCCAGCAGCTTATGGGGGGAGGGCCAGTACGAGCAGTACTTC. The encoded protein is CASSLWGEGQYEQYF.

V usage is TRBV5-6 and J usage is TRBJ2-4, with no clear D. The CDR3 has 14 amino acids. The V end lost 0 bases, the J end lost 7 bases, and 11 bases lay between the germline ends. Germline-derived CDR1 and CDR2 are SGHDT and YYEEEE. The DNA for the CDR3 is TGTGCCAGCAGCTTGGAGGCCATAAGGAACATTCAGTACTTC. Translation: CASSLEAIRNIQYF.

The chain links TRBV6-6 to TRBJ2-1, with a possible D match to TRBD1 (6 bases). V was cut by 7 bases and J by 0 bases, with 13 bases left in between. Germline values: CDR1 MNHNY, CDR2 SVGAGI (reference sequence). The CDR3 sequence is 15 residues long. The DNA for the CDR3 is TGTGCCAGCACCAAAACAGGGTACTCCTACAATGAGCAGTTCTTC. It yields the protein CASTKTGYSYNEQFF.

J is TRBJ2-7 and V is TRBV20-1; a weak D match, TRBD2 (7 bases). The CDR3 runs to 14 residues. The germline gives CDR1 DFQATT, CDR2 SNEGSKA (reference sequence). Trimming left V 1 base short and J 5 bases short, with 15 bases between. CDR3 bases: TGCAGTGCTAGAGCCCGGGGGGCGCTTAACGAGCAGTACTTC. This encodes CSARARGALNEQYF.

The chain joins TRBV14 to TRBJ2-4; D not resolved. Deletions cut 5 bases from V and 8 bases from J, with 13 bases between. The CDR3 sequence is 13 residues long. Germline CDR1 and CDR2: SGHDN and FVKESK. CDR3 nucleotide sequence: TGTGCCAGCAGCGGGGTCCTTAGGGACATTCAGTACTTC. Encoded protein: CASSGVLRDIQYF. Looking up the rest from reference TRBV14 and TRBJ2-4 gives the full variable domain: EAGVTQFPSHSVIEKGQTVTLRCDPISGHDNLYWYRRVMGKEIKFLLHFVKESKQDESGMPNNRFLAERTGGTYSTLKVQPAELEDSGVYFCASSGVLRDIQYFGAGTRLSVL.

The chain carries TRBV6-2 or TRBV6-3 and TRBJ2-7, with 9 bases matching TRBD1. The germline V gene encodes CDR1 MNHEY and CDR2 SVGEGT. The junction had 12 bases not matched to a gene; V was cut back by 7 bases and J by 2 bases. The CDR3 totals 16 residues. Written as DNA, the CDR3 is TGTGCCAGCACCATGCTGAGGAGGGACAGGGCCTACGAGCAGTACTTC. Residues: CASTMLRRDRAYEQYF.

The chain couples TRBV9 to TRBJ2-5; 7 bases are shared with TRBD2. The J call may be mistaken, given a closer DNA end match to TRBJ2-1. This CDR3 contains 16 residues. Germline lookup yields CDR1 SGDLS and CDR2 YYNGEE. Here the CDR3 reads CASSEFQRGGFSEQFF. CDR3 DNA: TGTGCCAGCAGCGAATTTCAGCGGGGAGGGTTTAGTGAGCAGTTCTTC.

This clonotype has just a few counts. The V gene is TRBV7-8, the J gene TRBJ2-5; D tentatively fits TRBD1 or TRBD2 (5 bases each). The last part of the DNA fits TRBJ2-7 better; the J call may be wrong. Germline CDR1 is SGHVS and CDR2 is FQNEAQ. This CDR3 has 14 residues. CDR3 coding DNA: TGTGCCAGCAGCTTAGATCCGGGACGCTACGAGCAGTACTTC. Translating it yields CASSLDPGRYEQYF.

The CDR3 is CASSLGGRGGLGYTF. CDR3 bases: TGTGCCAGCAGCTTAGGGGGGAGGGGAGGTCTTGGCTACACCTTC. The chain carries TRBV7-2 and TRBJ1-2, with a weak D call TRBD1 (5 bases). Trimming pared 1 base from V and 7 bases from J, leaving 16 bases between. The CDR3 is 15 amino acids. The germline V gene has CDR1 SGHTA and CDR2 FQGNSA. The full variable domain, its missing parts supplied by reference TRBV7-2 and TRBJ1-2, is GAGVSQSPSNKVTEKGKDVELRCDPISGHTALYWYRQSLGQGLEFLIYFQGNSAPDKSGLPSDRFSAERTGGSVSTLTIQRTQQEDSAVYLCASSLGGRGGLGYTFGSGTRLTVV.

This clonotype appeared many times. V usage is TRBV6-2 or TRBV6-3 and J usage is TRBJ2-4; D is unresolved. The germline gives CDR1 MNHEY, CDR2 SVGEGT. There are 15 residues in the CDR3. Trimming cost V 8 bases and J 0 bases, with 14 bases left between them. This chain's CDR3 is CASSAENLAKNIQYF. The CDR3 coding sequence is TGTGCCAGCTCGGCGGAGAACCTAGCCAAAAACATTCAGTACTTC.

The rearrangement links TRBV28 to TRBJ2-7; D uncertain. V gave up 6 bases and J gave up 4 bases, with 10 bases separating them. This CDR3 has 12 residues. Germline V lookup: CDR1 MDHEN, CDR2 SYDVKM. The CDR3 region is CASRSLEYEQYF. In DNA form, the CDR3 reads TGTGCCAGCAGATCCCTCGAATACGAGCAGTACTTC.

This clonotype was detected only a few times. The chain is built from TRBV4-3 and TRBJ1-2; D is uncertain. The CDR3 has 14 residues. Germline V gene data show CDR1 as LGHNA and CDR2 as YSLEER. The V and J ends lost 0 bases and 3 bases respectively, with 8 bases between them. Written as DNA, the CDR3 is TGCGCCAGCAGCCAAGATCTCCTTGACTATGGCTACACCTTC. Residues: CASSQDLLDYGYTF.

This chain uses TRBV6-5 with TRBJ1-2, with 8 bases aligning to TRBD1. V was clipped by 6 bases and J by 4 bases; unmatched bases: 10. This CDR3 contains 15 residues. CDR1 and CDR2 (germline): MNHEY, SVGAGI. The CDR3 sequence: CASRSAGQAIYGYTF. The CDR3 nucleotides read TGTGCCAGCAGGTCCGCGGGACAGGCGATCTATGGCTACACCTTC.

The chain couples TRBV20-1 to TRBJ2-1, with D possibly being TRBD1 or TRBD2 (5 bases each). This CDR3 region has 14 residues. Germline CDR1 DFQATT, CDR2 SNEGSKA (reference sequence). The V and J ends lost 3 bases and 7 bases respectively, with 16 bases between them. CDR3 region: CSARIGTAVNEQFF. In DNA, the CDR3 is TGCAGTGCTAGGATCGGGACCGCAGTAAATGAGCAGTTCTTC.